These 20 T cell receptor beta chains came from one sample sequenced in a study of cytomegalovirus exposure and HLA in healthy donors. The data were produced by immunoSEQ multiplex PCR, yet TCRdb's version contains in-frame clones alone and is incomplete. The repertoire holds roughly 150,000 clones, with roughly nine tenths as singletons. Sequencing input: PBMCs. The receptor set was obtained from a woman younger than 30 in good health and CMV-seropositive.

V gene TRBV28 combines with J gene TRBJ2-1; 14 bases match TRBD2. This CDR3 spans 17 amino acids. V dropped 6 bases and J dropped 1; count of bases not matched to a gene: 5. The germline gives CDR1 MDHEN, CDR2 SYDVKM. For the CDR3, the DNA is TGTGCCAGCAGGAGGACTAGCGGGAGGTGGTCCTACAATGAGCAGTTCTTC. Amino acid sequence: CASRRTSGRWSYNEQFF.

The genes are TRBV6-5 and TRBJ1-2, with 9 bases fitting TRBD1. The germline V gene has CDR1 MNHEY and CDR2 SVGAGI. Trimming at V came to 3 bases and at J to 6 bases, leaving 8 bases not matched to a gene. The CDR3 has 15 amino acids. CDR3 amino acids: CASSYNGDREDGYTF. The DNA of the CDR3 is TGTGCCAGCAGTTATAACGGGGACAGGGAGGATGGCTACACCTTC.

The chain uses TRBV6-5 and TRBJ1-1, with 9 bases that match TRBD1. CDR3 length equals 15 residues. V lost 1 base, J lost 3 bases, and 3 bases stayed unmatched. Germline V gene lookup returns CDR1 MNHEY and CDR2 SVGAGI. The CDR3 DNA follows: TGTGCCAGCAGTTACTGGACAGGGGAAGACACTGAAGCTTTCTTT. Its translation is CASSYWTGEDTEAFF.

This clone appeared once. The rearrangement uses TRBV18 and TRBJ2-7, with 8 bases identical to TRBD2. CDR1 and CDR2 (germline): KGHSH, LQKENI. The CDR3 spans 15 residues. The V gene end was trimmed by 4 bases and the J gene end by 4 bases; junction bases not matched to a gene: 9. The CDR3 sequence: CASSLDQRETYEQYF. CDR3 DNA: TGTGCCAGCTCACTAGACCAGCGGGAGACGTACGAGCAGTACTTC.

The chain links TRBV30 to TRBJ1-1, with D hard to call. The CDR3 consists of 11 residues. Germline V gene data show CDR1 as GTSNPN and CDR2 as SVGIG (reference sequence). Here the CDR3 reads CASDKNTEAFF. CDR3 nucleotide sequence: TGTGCATCTGACAAGAACACTGAAGCTTTCTTT.

This rearrangement joins TRBV27 to TRBJ2-1, with 7 bases that match TRBD1. V trimming: 7 bases; J trimming: 15 bases; junction bases outside the gene matches: 12. The CDR3 length is 12 residues. Germline CDR1 MNHEY, CDR2 SMNVEV (reference sequence). The CDR3 region has the DNA TGTGCCAGCATAGGCTTAGAGGGGGCGAGGTTCTTC. This gives the protein CASIGLEGARFF.

The chain couples TRBV15 to TRBJ2-5, with TRBD1 identical over 7 bases. V lost 4 bases, J lost 5 bases, and 7 bases stayed unmatched. This CDR3 is 14 amino acids long. Per the germline V gene, CDR1 is LNHNV and CDR2 is YYDKDF (reference sequence). CDR3 nucleotides: TGTGCCACCAGCAAAAGGACAGGCCGGGAGACCCAGTACTTC. It encodes CATSKRTGRETQYF.

The genes are TRBV27 and TRBJ2-5; 9 nucleotides line up with TRBD2. This CDR3 is built from 16 residues. The ends lost 5 bases at V and 5 bases at J; junction bases unmatched: 12. The germline gives CDR1 MNHEY, CDR2 SMNVEV (reference sequence). Here the CDR3 reads CASSLSFSGRWETQYF. The CDR3, as DNA: TGTGCCAGCAGTCTCTCGTTTAGCGGGAGATGGGAGACCCAGTACTTC.

This clone was counted once. The chain couples TRBV11-2 to TRBJ2-1; TRBD2 aligns across 13 bases. V was pared by 1 base and J by 8 bases, with 8 bases of the junction left unmatched. Germline V gene sequence: CDR1 SGHAT, CDR2 FQNNGV. The CDR3 sequence is 17 residues long. CDR3 DNA: TGTGCCAGCAGCTTAGTAACTAGCGGGAGGGTTGGTCATGAGCAGTTCTTC. It translates to CASSLVTSGRVGHEQFF.

This clone was found a few times. This rearrangement joins TRBV7-9 to TRBJ1-2, with 8 bases lining up with TRBD1. The length of the CDR3 is 14 residues. CDR1 and CDR2 (germline): SEHNR, FQNEAQ (reference sequence). J was trimmed by 7 bases and V by 1 base; bases with no gene match: 5. The CDR3 sequence: CASSLVQGAAGYTF. In nucleotides, the CDR3 is TGTGCCAGCAGCTTAGTTCAGGGGGCGGCTGGCTACACCTTC.

This clone was recorded a few times. This CDR3 is also generated by other DNA sequences in the sample. The chain is built from TRBV15 and TRBJ2-7; 10 bases map to TRBD2. Germline CDR1 is LNHNV and CDR2 is YYDKDF (reference sequence). Trimming at V came to 1 base and at J to 4 bases, leaving 1 base not matched to a gene. The CDR3 extends over 14 amino acids. The CDR3 sequence: CATSRAGLAYEQYF. CDR3 nucleotide sequence: TGTGCCACCAGCAGAGCGGGACTAGCGTACGAGCAGTACTTC. The full variable domain, with the rest looked up from reference TRBV15 and TRBJ2-7, is DAMVIQNPRYQVTQFGKPVTLSCSQTLNHNVMYWYQQKSSQAPKLLFHYYDKDFNNEADTPDNFQSRRPNTSFCFLDIRSPGLGDTAMYLCATSRAGLAYEQYFGPGTRLTVT.

The chain has TRBV6-6 and TRBJ2-1; 8 nucleotides match TRBD2. Germline CDR1 and CDR2: MNHNY and SVGAGI (reference sequence). CDR3 length equals 13 residues. With 7 bases clipped from V and 8 bases from J, the junction kept 7 bases outside the gene matches. The CDR3 bases are TGTGCCAGCAAACAGCGGGAGCTCTATGAGCAGTTCTTC. Translation: CASKQRELYEQFF.

The chain's CDR3 is CASSPTWGHAKSNEQFF. Written as DNA, the CDR3 is TGTGCCAGCAGTCCCACTTGGGGACACGCTAAGTCTAATGAGCAGTTCTTC. The chain combines TRBV5-6 with TRBJ2-1; D is possibly TRBD1 (6 bases). V dropped 5 bases and J dropped 7 bases, with 25 bases sitting between them. The CDR3 covers 17 residues. Germline CDR1 and CDR2: SGHDT and YYEEEE.

V is TRBV19 and J is TRBJ2-5; the match to TRBD1 covers 8 bases. V gave up 4 bases and J gave up 5 bases; unmatched junction bases: 9. This CDR3 is 15 amino acids long. CDR1 and CDR2 from the germline V gene are LNHDA and SQIVND (reference sequence). This CDR3 reads CASSTGGAPGETQYF. DNA of the CDR3: TGTGCCAGTAGTACAGGGGGCGCCCCCGGGGAGACCCAGTACTTC.

The rearrangement joins TRBV6-4 to TRBJ2-2; D may be TRBD1 (6 bases). The V gene lost 0 bases and the J gene lost 1 base, with 9 bases spanning the gap. The V gene's germline CDR1 is MRHNA and CDR2 SNTAGT. The length of the CDR3 is 16 residues. CDR3 sequence reads: CASSDSGQMNTGELFF. CDR3 in DNA: TGTGCCAGCAGTGACTCTGGACAGATGAACACCGGGGAGCTGTTTTTT.

The chain recombines TRBV11-3 with TRBJ1-2; 9 bases line up with TRBD1. With 5 bases clipped from V and 4 bases from J, the junction kept 8 bases outside the gene matches. There are 15 residues in the CDR3. The V gene's germline CDR1 is SGHNT and CDR2 YENEEA. The DNA of the CDR3 is TGTGCCAGCAGCCCCGACAGGGGGTTTTCCTATGGCTACACCTTC. The encoded protein is CASSPDRGFSYGYTF.

This chain joins TRBV7-9 and TRBJ1-1; D call uncertain. The ends were cut back, 2 bases at V and 0 bases at J, with 10 bases in the middle. CDR1 is SEHNR and CDR2 is FQNEAQ in the germline V gene (reference sequence). This CDR3 spans 15 amino acids. CDR3 amino acids: CASSLSAGMNTEAFF. The DNA for the CDR3 is TGTGCCAGCAGCTTATCTGCAGGCATGAACACTGAAGCTTTCTTT. The full variable domain, in which reference TRBV7-9 and TRBJ1-1 provide the parts outside the CDR3, is DTGVSQNPRHKITKRGQNVTFRCDPISEHNRLYWYRQTLGQGPEFLTYFQNEAQLEKSRLLSDRFSAERPKGSFSTLEIQRTEQGDSAMYLCASSLSAGMNTEAFFGQGTRLTVV.

CDR3 bases: TGCGCCAGCAGCCGCTCACCGGGACAGGGGGCTAACGGAAACACCATATATTTT. This codes for CASSRSPGQGANGNTIYF. The rearrangement links TRBV4-1 to TRBJ1-3; 12 bases are a match to TRBD1. J lost 4 bases, V lost 4 bases, and 11 bases had no gene match. The V gene's germline CDR1 is MGHRA and CDR2 YSYEKL. The CDR3 covers 18 residues.

This clone was recorded only once. The chain is built from TRBV5-6 and TRBJ2-7, with a tentative D call TRBD2 (5 bases). CDR3 size: 11 residues. Germline V gene data show CDR1 as SGHDT and CDR2 as YYEEEE. The V end was cut by 4 bases, the J end by 5 bases, with 7 bases between. The CDR3 coding sequence is TGTGCCAGCAGCGGAGGTCACGAGCAGTACTTC. This encodes CASSGGHEQYF.

The rearrangement links TRBV7-9 to TRBJ2-7; weak D call: TRBD2 (6 bases). V was clipped by 3 bases and J by 7 bases, with 16 bases between them. CDR3 length: 14 amino acids. Germline CDR1 is SEHNR and CDR2 is FQNEAQ (reference sequence). CDR3 nucleotide sequence: TGTGCCAGCAGCTTCGAGCTAGCGCGACAGGAGCAGTACTTC. Translating gives CASSFELARQEQYF.